The source of this T cell receptor beta chain is a study of shared clonotypes between healthy human individuals. The CDR3 length is 13 residues. V lost 6 bases, J lost 1 base, and 9 bases lay in between. Germline V gene sequence: CDR1 KGHSH, CDR2 LQKENI. Each sample came from a Caucasian adult donor living in Nashville, Tennessee. Method: immunoSEQ multiplex PCR; TCRdb's copy keeps in-frame clones and lacks some. The sample holds 700,000 or so clones; more than 70% are singletons and the top ten take approximately 2%. Sequencing input: memory CD4+ T cells sorted from blood. Subset given: CD45RA-negative fraction. The TCR originated in a woman in her 30s in good health. The V gene is TRBV18, the J gene TRBJ1-1; D remains unclear. CDR3 in DNA: TGTGCCAGCTCGCTAACATCGAACACTGAAGCTTTCTTT. Encoded protein: CASSLTSNTEAFF.